The 5 T cell receptor beta chains given below trace back to one sample, sequenced in a study of T cell changes during pregnancy in multiple sclerosis (dated by TCRdb to between 2019 and 2020). To prepare the library, the immunoSEQ multiplex PCR assay was applied. TCRdb mirrors the immuneACCESS table, restricted to in-frame sequences. Some clones are absent from its copies; in checked studies, under half trace to an unresolved V gene, and the reason for the others is unknown. Present in this sample are about 40,000 clones, more than 75% of which were seen just once. The ten largest clonotypes hold roughly 1.5% of the sample. Input material: PBMCs (not recorded whether the cells were cultured). The source of these receptors is a female donor with multiple sclerosis, enrolled in a pregnancy study.

The chain combines TRBV10-3 with TRBJ1-2; D is perhaps TRBD1 (5 bases). Trimming stripped 10 bases from V and 4 bases from J, with 16 bases between. The CDR3 is made up of 13 amino acids. Germline CDR1 and CDR2: ENHRY and SYGVKD. CDR3 sequence: CATTQVEGYGYTF. The CDR3 region has the DNA TGTGCCACAACACAGGTTGAGGGCTATGGCTACACCTTC.

This chain joins TRBV2 and TRBJ2-5; 10 bases align to TRBD2. J lost 2 bases, V lost 5 bases, and 5 bases had no gene match. CDR1 and CDR2 (germline): SNHLY, FYNNEI. This CDR3 spans 15 amino acids. The CDR3 spells CASSRRTSGQETQYF. CDR3 in DNA: TGTGCCAGCAGTCGTCGGACTAGCGGTCAAGAGACCCAGTACTTC.

The chain links TRBV30 to TRBJ2-3; D possibly corresponds to TRBD1 (5 bases). Trimming pared 0 bases from V and 6 bases from J, leaving 10 bases between. The CDR3 loop spans 13 amino acids. Germline V lookup: CDR1 GTSNPN, CDR2 SVGIG (reference sequence). CDR3 coding DNA: TGTGCCTGGAGTGTGGGGCCTGCGGATACGCAGTATTTT. It codes for CAWSVGPADTQYF.

Comments on this clone: As the CDR3 is not closed by the conserved phenylalanine or tryptophan, this likely results from a read error. The chain couples TRBV5-1 to TRBJ1-2; D is ambiguous. Looked up from germline, CDR1 is SGHRS and CDR2 is YFSETQ. The length of the CDR3 is 18 residues. The ends were cut back, 4 bases at V and 3 bases at J, with 25 bases in the middle. For the CDR3, the DNA is TGCGCCAGCAGCATCCTCGGACCCCGGGCCGAAATTTACTATGGCTACACCCTC. Protein sequence: CASSILGPRAEIYYGYTL.

CDR3 DNA sequence: TGTGCCAGCAGCCCTCCAGGGTCTAGCGGGACCCAAGAGACCCAGTACTTC. Translation: CASSPPGSSGTQETQYF. The rearrangement joins TRBV5-4 to TRBJ2-5; 9 nucleotides line up with TRBD2. Looked up from germline, CDR1 is SGHNT and CDR2 is YYREEE (reference sequence). V lost 4 bases, J lost 1 base, and 11 bases stayed unmatched. The CDR3 totals 17 residues.